This T cell receptor beta chain emerged from a study of blood T cell repertoires in COVID-19. Libraries were prepared by immunoSEQ multiplex PCR; TCRdb keeps only in-frame clonotypes and omits some of them. The sample has roughly 95,000 clones, about four fifths seen once. The CDR3 extends over 15 amino acids. J gave up 6 bases and V 0 bases, and 3 bases lay outside the gene matches. Per germline, CDR1 SGHTA and CDR2 FQGNSA. The J gene is TRBJ1-1, the V gene TRBV7-2; 11 positions match TRBD1. The specimen was peripheral blood. The TCR originated in an elderly man with acute or convalescent COVID-19. CDR3 nucleotides: TGTGCCAGCAGCTTAGCAGGACAGGGGGCGTCTGAAGCTTTCTTT. Its translation: CASSLAGQGASEAFF. The full variable domain, completed using reference TRBV7-2 and TRBJ1-1, is GAGVSQSPSNKVTEKGKDVELRCDPISGHTALYWYRQSLGQGLEFLIYFQGNSAPDKSGLPSDRFSAERTGGSVSTLTIQRTQQEDSAVYLCASSLAGQGASEAFFGQGTRLTVV.